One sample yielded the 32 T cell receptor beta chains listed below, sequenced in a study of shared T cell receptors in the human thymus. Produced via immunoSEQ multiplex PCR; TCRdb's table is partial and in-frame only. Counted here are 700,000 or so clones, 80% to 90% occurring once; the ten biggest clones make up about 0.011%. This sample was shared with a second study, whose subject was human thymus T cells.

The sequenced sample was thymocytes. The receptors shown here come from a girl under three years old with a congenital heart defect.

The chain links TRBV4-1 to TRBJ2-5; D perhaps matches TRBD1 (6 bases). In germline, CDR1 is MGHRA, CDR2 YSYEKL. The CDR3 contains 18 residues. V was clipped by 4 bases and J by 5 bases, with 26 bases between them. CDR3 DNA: TGCGCCAGCAGCCTCAAGAGCGATTCGGCAGGGGAGACGGAGACCCAGTACTTC. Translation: CASSLKSDSAGETETQYF.

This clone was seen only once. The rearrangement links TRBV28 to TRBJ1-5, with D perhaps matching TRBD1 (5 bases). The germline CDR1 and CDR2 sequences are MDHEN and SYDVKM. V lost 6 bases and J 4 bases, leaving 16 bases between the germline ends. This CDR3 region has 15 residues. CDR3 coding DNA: TGTGCCAGCAGACTACGGGGGAGATGGAATCAGCCCCAGCATTTT. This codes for CASRLRGRWNQPQHF. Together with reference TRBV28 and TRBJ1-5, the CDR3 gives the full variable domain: DVKVTQSSRYLVKRTGEKVFLECVQDMDHENMFWYRQDPGLGLRLIYFSYDVKMKEKGDIPEGYSVSREKKERFSLILESASTNQTSMYLCASRLRGRWNQPQHFGDGTRLSIL.

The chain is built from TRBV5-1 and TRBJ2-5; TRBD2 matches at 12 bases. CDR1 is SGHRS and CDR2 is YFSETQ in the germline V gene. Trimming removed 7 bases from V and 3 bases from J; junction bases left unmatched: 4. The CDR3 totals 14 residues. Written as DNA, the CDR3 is TGCGCCAGCGAACTAGCGGGGGGTAAAGAGACCCAGTACTTC. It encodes CASELAGGKETQYF.

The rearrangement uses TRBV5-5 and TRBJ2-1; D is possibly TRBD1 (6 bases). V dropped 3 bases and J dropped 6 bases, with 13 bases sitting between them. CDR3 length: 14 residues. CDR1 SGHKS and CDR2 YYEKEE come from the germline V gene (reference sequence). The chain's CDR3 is CASSYHRVVNEQFF. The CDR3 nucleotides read TGTGCCAGCAGCTACCACAGGGTCGTCAATGAGCAGTTCTTC. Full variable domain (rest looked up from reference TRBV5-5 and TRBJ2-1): DAGVTQSPTHLIKTRGQQVTLRCSPISGHKSVSWYQQVLGQGPQFIFQYYEKEERGRGNFPDRFSARQFPNYSSELNVNALLLGDSALYLCASSYHRVVNEQFFGPGTRLTVL.

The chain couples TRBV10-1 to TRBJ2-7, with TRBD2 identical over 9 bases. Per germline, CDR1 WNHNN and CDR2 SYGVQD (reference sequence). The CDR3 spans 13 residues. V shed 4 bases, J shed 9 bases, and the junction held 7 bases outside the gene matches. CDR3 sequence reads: CASSGSSGGPQYF. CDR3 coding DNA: TGCGCCAGCAGTGGTAGTAGCGGGGGACCGCAGTACTTC.

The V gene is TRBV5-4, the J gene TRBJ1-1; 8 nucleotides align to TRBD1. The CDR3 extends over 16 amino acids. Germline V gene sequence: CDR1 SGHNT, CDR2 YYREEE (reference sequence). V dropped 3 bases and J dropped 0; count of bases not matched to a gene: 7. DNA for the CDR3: TGTGCCAGCAGCTCCCGGGACAGGAATTTGAACACTGAAGCTTTCTTT. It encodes CASSSRDRNLNTEAFF.

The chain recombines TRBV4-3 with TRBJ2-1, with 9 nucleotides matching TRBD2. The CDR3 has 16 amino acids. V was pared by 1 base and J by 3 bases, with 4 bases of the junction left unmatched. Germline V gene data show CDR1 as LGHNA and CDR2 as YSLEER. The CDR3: CASSQGLADDYNEQFF. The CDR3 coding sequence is TGCGCCAGCAGCCAAGGACTAGCGGATGACTACAATGAGCAGTTCTTC.

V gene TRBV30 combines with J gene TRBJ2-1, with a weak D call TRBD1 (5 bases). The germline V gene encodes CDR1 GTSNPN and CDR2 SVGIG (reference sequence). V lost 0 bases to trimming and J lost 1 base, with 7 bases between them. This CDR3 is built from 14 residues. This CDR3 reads CAWSVGESYNEQFF. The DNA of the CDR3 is TGTGCCTGGAGTGTAGGGGAATCCTACAATGAGCAGTTCTTC.

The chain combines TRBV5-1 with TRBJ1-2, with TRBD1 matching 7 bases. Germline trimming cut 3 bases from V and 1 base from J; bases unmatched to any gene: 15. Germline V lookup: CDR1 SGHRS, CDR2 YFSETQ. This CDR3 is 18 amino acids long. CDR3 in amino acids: CASSSRYRGSAHNYGYTF. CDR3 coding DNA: TGCGCCAGCAGCTCCCGGTACAGGGGATCCGCACATAACTATGGCTACACCTTC. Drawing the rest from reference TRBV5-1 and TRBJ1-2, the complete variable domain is KAGVTQTPRYLIKTRGQQVTLSCSPISGHRSVSWYQQTPGQGLQFLFEYFSETQRNKGNFPGRFSGRQFSNSRSEMNVSTLELGDSALYLCASSSRYRGSAHNYGYTFGSGTRLTVV.

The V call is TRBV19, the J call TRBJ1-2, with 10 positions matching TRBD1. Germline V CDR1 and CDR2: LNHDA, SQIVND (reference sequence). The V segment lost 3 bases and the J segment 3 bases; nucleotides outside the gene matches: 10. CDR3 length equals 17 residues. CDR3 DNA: TGTGCCAGTAGTATGCCCCGGGACAGGGGAGTCTACTATGGCTACACCTTC. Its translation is CASSMPRDRGVYYGYTF.

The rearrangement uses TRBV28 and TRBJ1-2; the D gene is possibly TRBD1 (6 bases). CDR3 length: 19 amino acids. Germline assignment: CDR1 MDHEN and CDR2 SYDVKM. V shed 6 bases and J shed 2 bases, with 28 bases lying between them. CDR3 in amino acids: CASRRGSRDITPPNYGYTF. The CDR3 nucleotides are TGTGCCAGCAGGAGGGGAAGCCGGGACATCACGCCACCCAACTATGGCTACACCTTC.

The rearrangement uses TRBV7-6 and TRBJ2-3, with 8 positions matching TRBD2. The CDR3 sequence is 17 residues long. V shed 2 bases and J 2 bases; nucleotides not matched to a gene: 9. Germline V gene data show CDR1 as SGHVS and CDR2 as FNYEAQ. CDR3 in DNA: TGTGCCAGCAGCTTACTACCCACTAGCGGTCCCACAGATACGCAGTATTTT. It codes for CASSLLPTSGPTDTQYF.

In DNA form, the CDR3 reads TGCGCCAGCAGCCAAGATCGGGACAGGAAAAAACCGACCTCCTATGGCTACACCTTC. Amino acids: CASSQDRDRKKPTSYGYTF. The rearrangement links TRBV4-1 to TRBJ1-2; 8 bases agree with TRBD1. Per germline, CDR1 MGHRA and CDR2 YSYEKL. The ends lost 0 bases at V and 4 bases at J; junction bases unmatched: 16. CDR3 length: 19 amino acids.

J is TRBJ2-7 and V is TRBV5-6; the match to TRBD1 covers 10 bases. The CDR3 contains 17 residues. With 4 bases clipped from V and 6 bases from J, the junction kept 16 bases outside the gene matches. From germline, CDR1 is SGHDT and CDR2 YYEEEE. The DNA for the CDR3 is TGTGCCAGCAGCCCCCATTTTGACCGGGACAGGGGATCCGAGCAGTACTTC. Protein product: CASSPHFDRDRGSEQYF.

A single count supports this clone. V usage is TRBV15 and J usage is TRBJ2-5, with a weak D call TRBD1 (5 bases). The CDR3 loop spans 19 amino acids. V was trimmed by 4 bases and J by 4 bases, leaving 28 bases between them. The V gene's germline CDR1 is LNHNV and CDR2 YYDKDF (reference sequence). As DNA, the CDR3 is TGTGCCACCAGCATGAAAGCTGGCCTTCGGGCAGGGTGTTTAGAGACCCAGTACTTC. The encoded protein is CATSMKAGLRAGCLETQYF.

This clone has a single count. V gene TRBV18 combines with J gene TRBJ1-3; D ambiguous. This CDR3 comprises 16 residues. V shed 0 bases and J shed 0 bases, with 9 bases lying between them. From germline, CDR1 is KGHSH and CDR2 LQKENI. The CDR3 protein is CASSPPPVSSGNTIYF. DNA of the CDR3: TGTGCCAGCTCACCACCGCCAGTTTCCTCTGGAAACACCATATATTTT.

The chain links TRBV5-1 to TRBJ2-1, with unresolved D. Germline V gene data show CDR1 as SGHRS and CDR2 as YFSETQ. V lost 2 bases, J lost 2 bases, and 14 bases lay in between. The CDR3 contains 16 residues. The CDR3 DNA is TGCGCCAGCAGCTTAATAGTCGAGATACCCTACAATGAGCAGTTCTTC. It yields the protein CASSLIVEIPYNEQFF. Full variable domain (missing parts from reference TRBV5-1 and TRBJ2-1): KAGVTQTPRYLIKTRGQQVTLSCSPISGHRSVSWYQQTPGQGLQFLFEYFSETQRNKGNFPGRFSGRQFSNSRSEMNVSTLELGDSALYLCASSLIVEIPYNEQFFGPGTRLTVL.

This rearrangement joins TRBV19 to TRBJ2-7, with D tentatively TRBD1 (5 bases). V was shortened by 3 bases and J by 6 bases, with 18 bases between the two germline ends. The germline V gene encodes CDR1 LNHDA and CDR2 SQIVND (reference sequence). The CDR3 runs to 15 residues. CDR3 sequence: CASSIMDMGTVEQYF. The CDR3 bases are TGTGCCAGTAGTATCATGGACATGGGAACGGTCGAGCAGTACTTC.

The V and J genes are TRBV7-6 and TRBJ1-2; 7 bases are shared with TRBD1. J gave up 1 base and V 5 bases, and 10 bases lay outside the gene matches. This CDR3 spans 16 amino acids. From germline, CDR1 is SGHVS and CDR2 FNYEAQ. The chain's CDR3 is CASSVNDRALNYGYTF. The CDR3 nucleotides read TGTGCCAGCAGCGTTAACGACAGGGCACTTAACTATGGCTACACCTTC.

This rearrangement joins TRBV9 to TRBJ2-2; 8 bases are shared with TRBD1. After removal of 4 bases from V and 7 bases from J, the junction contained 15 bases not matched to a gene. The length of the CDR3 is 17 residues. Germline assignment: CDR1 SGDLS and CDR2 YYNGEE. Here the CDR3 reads CASSSRGRTGLNGELFF. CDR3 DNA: TGTGCCAGCAGCTCACGAGGGAGGACAGGGTTGAACGGGGAGCTGTTTTTT.

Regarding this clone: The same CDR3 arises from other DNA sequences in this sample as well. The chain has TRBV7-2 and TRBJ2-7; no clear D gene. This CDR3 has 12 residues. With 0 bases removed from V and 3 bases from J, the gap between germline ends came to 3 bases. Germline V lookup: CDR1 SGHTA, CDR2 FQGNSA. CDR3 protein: CASSLARYEQYF. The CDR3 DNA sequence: TGTGCCAGCAGCTTAGCGCGCTACGAGCAGTACTTC.

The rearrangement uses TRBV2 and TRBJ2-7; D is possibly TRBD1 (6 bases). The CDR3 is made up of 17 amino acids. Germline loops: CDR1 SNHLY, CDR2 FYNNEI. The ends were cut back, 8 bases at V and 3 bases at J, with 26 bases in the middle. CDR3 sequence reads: CASFLTEGTPWFYEQYF. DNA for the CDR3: TGTGCCAGCTTCCTGACAGAAGGGACACCCTGGTTCTACGAGCAGTACTTC.

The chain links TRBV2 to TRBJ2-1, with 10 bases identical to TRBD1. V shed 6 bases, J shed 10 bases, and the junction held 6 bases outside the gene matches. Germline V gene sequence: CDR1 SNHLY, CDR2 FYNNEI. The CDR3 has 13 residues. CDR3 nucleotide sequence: TGTGCCAGCAGAGACAGGGGGCGAGAGGAGCAGTTCTTC. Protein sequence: CASRDRGREEQFF. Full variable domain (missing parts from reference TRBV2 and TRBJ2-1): EPEVTQTPSHQVTQMGQEVILRCVPISNHLYFYWYRQILGQKVEFLVSFYNNEISEKSEIFDDQFSVERPDGSNFTLKIRSTKLEDSAMYFCASRDRGREEQFFGPGTRLTVL.

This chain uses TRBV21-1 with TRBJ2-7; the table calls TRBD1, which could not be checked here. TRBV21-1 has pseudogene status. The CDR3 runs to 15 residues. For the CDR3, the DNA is TGTGCCAGCAGCAAAGGGGGCCGTCCCCTAAACGAGCAGTACTTC. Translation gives CASSKGGRPLNEQYF.

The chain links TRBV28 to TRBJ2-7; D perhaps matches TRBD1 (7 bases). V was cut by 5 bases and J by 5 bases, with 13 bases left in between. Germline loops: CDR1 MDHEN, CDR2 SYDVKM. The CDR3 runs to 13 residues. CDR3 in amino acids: CASSGPRGDEQYF. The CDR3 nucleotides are TGTGCCAGCAGTGGGCCCAGGGGGGACGAGCAGTACTTC. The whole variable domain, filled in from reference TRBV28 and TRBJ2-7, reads DVKVTQSSRYLVKRTGEKVFLECVQDMDHENMFWYRQDPGLGLRLIYFSYDVKMKEKGDIPEGYSVSREKKERFSLILESASTNQTSMYLCASSGPRGDEQYFGPGTRLTVT.

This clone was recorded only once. Here the CDR3 reads CASSEYVKLRAGSLTDTQYF. The CDR3 DNA sequence: TGTGCCAGCAGTGAATACGTTAAACTGAGGGCGGGATCACTGACAGATACGCAGTATTTT. The chain joins TRBV6-1 to TRBJ2-3; D may be TRBD2 (6 bases). The CDR3 length is 20 residues. Germline CDR1 is MNHNS and CDR2 is SASEGT. V lost 2 bases to trimming and J lost 3 bases, with 27 bases between them.

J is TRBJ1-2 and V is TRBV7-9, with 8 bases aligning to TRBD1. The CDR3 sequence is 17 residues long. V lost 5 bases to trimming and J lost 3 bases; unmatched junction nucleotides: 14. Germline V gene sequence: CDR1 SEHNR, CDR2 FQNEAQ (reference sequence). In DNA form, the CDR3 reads TGTGCCAGCAGCCACATACCGACAGGGGTGAAGGACTATGGCTACACCTTC. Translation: CASSHIPTGVKDYGYTF.

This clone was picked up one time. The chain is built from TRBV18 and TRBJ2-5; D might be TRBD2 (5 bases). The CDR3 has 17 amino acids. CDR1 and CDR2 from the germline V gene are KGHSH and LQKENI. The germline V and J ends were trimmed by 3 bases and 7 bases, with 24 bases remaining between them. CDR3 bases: TGTGCCAGCTCACCTCGCACGGGATACCAGGACGGACGGACCCAGTACTTC. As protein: CASSPRTGYQDGRTQYF.

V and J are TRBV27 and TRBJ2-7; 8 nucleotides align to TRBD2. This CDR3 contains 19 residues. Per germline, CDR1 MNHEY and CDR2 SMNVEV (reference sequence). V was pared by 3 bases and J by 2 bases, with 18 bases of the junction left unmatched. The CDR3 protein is CASSFRPKTQRGPTYEQYF. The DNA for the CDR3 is TGTGCCAGCAGTTTTCGACCCAAAACACAGCGGGGGCCAACCTACGAGCAGTACTTC.

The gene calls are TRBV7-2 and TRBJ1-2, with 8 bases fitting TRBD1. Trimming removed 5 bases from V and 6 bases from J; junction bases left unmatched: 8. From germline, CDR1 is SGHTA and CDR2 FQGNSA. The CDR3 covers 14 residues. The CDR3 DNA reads TGTGCCAGCAGCCAAAACAGGGGGGCCAATGGCTACACCTTC. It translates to CASSQNRGANGYTF.

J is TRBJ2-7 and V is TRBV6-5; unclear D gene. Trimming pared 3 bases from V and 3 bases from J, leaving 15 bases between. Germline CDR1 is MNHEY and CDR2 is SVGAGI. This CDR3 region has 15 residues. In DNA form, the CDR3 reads TGTGCCAGCAGTTATGTTAGTAGATTTATCTACGAGCAGTACTTC. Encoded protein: CASSYVSRFIYEQYF.

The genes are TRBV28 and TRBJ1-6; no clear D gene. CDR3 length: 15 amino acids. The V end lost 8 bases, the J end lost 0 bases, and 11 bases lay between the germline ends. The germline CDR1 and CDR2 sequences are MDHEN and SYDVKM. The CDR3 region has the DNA TGTGCCAGCTACGACTGGAGCTCCTATAATTCACCCCTCCACTTT. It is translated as CASYDWSSYNSPLHF. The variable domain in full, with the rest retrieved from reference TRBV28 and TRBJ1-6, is DVKVTQSSRYLVKRTGEKVFLECVQDMDHENMFWYRQDPGLGLRLIYFSYDVKMKEKGDIPEGYSVSREKKERFSLILESASTNQTSMYLCASYDWSSYNSPLHFGNGTRLTVT.